The subject of this entry is one T cell receptor (beta chain). The V gene's germline CDR1 is SGDLS and CDR2 YYNGEE. V was clipped by 0 bases and J by 6 bases, with 16 bases between them. This CDR3 has 16 amino acids. This sample was taken from a study of blood T cell repertoires in COVID-19. Generated by immunoSEQ multiplex PCR, the TCRdb table keeps only in-frame clones and is missing some. The repertoire holds 150,000 or so clones, 84% seen once, with 5.8% in the top ten. The specimen sequenced was PBMCs or T cells enriched from blood (not recorded which). The rearrangement joins TRBV9 to TRBJ2-1; weak D call: TRBD1 (6 bases). This receptor was taken from a woman aged 45-65 years who had been exposed to COVID-19. CDR3: CASSVAEQGPLNEQFF. The CDR3 DNA reads as TGTGCCAGCAGCGTAGCTGAGCAGGGGCCACTCAATGAGCAGTTCTTC.